This entry lists 24 T cell receptor beta chains sequenced from one sample in a study of shared clonotypes between healthy human individuals. Measured with immunoSEQ multiplex PCR; TCRdb has only the in-frame clones, and not every one. Altogether about 2 million clones are present, over 85% being singletons, with the ten largest covering 0.13%. Material: naive CD4+ T cells sorted from blood. Subset here: CD45RA+ positively selected. The origin of the receptors is a man between 18 and 29 years old in good health.

The sample holds one count of this clone. V and J are TRBV28 and TRBJ2-3, with D maybe TRBD2 (6 bases). The CDR3 spans 14 residues. Trimming stripped 8 bases from V and 1 base from J, with 13 bases between. The germline V gene has CDR1 MDHEN and CDR2 SYDVKM. CDR3 protein: CASGIGGRTDTQYF. CDR3 nucleotide sequence: TGTGCCAGCGGTATCGGGGGACGCACAGATACGCAGTATTTT.

The J gene is TRBJ1-4, the V gene TRBV6-6; no clear D gene. Trimming cost V 7 bases and J 2 bases, with 5 bases left between them. This CDR3 contains 12 residues. Germline lookup yields CDR1 MNHNY and CDR2 SVGAGI (reference sequence). The CDR3 reads CASMGTNEKLFF. Written as DNA, the CDR3 is TGTGCCAGCATGGGGACTAATGAAAAACTGTTTTTT.

A word on this clone: This sample includes further DNA sequences coding for the same CDR3. This chain links TRBV10-1 with TRBJ2-2; perhaps TRBD1 as D (5 bases). V was cut by 0 bases and J by 4 bases, with 9 bases left in between. The CDR3 has 15 residues. CDR1 is WNHNN, CDR2 SYGVQD, per germline (reference sequence). The CDR3 protein is CASSESGRGTGELFF. The CDR3 nucleotides are TGCGCCAGCAGTGAGTCGGGTAGGGGCACCGGGGAGCTGTTTTTT.

The gene calls are TRBV7-6 and TRBJ1-6; 9 nucleotides match TRBD1. V gave up 3 bases and J gave up 4 bases; unmatched junction bases: 7. There are 17 residues in the CDR3. Germline lookup yields CDR1 SGHVS and CDR2 FNYEAQ. The CDR3 reads CASSFATGGAYNSPLHF. DNA of the CDR3: TGTGCCAGCAGCTTCGCTACAGGGGGCGCATATAATTCACCCCTCCACTTT.

The chain employs TRBV2 and TRBJ1-1, with D hard to call. The germline V gene has CDR1 SNHLY and CDR2 FYNNEI. The CDR3 is 13 amino acids. Trimming left V 3 bases short and J 6 bases short, with 11 bases between. CDR3 protein: CASSDPNQPEAFF. The CDR3 DNA sequence: TGTGCCAGCAGTGACCCAAATCAGCCTGAAGCTTTCTTT.

This sequence joins TRBV5-1 and TRBJ2-2; 15 bases line up with TRBD2. This CDR3 contains 17 residues. The V gene end was trimmed by 3 bases and the J gene end by 1 base; junction bases not matched to a gene: 1. Germline loops: CDR1 SGHRS, CDR2 YFSETQ. The CDR3 is CASSWGLAGGNTGELFF. CDR3 bases: TGCGCCAGCAGCTGGGGACTAGCGGGAGGGAACACCGGGGAGCTGTTTTTT.

The V and J genes are TRBV10-3 and TRBJ1-1; no reliable D call. The CDR3 extends over 15 amino acids. Trimming left V 1 base short and J 0 bases short, with 9 bases between. Germline CDR1 is ENHRY and CDR2 is SYGVKD. The CDR3 DNA is TGTGCCATCAGTGAGTTTGCCTCAATGAACACTGAAGCTTTCTTT. Translating it yields CAISEFASMNTEAFF.

This clone showed up just a few times. The V gene is TRBV10-3, the J gene TRBJ1-5; D is ambiguous. V lost 10 bases to trimming and J lost 3 bases, with 19 bases between them. Germline-derived CDR1 and CDR2 are ENHRY and SYGVKD. The CDR3 extends over 15 amino acids. Here the CDR3 DNA reads TGTGCCACTCACGAGGGCGATACGGCCAATCAGCCCCAGCATTTT. This translates into CATHEGDTANQPQHF.

V gene TRBV21-1 combines with J gene TRBJ1-5; the D segment call TRBD1 is taken from the table without a DNA check. TRBV21-1 is designated a pseudogene. CDR3 size: 18 residues. CDR3 in amino acids: CASSTSGLNSLSSQPQHF. DNA of the CDR3: TGTGCCAGCAGCACCTCCGGCTTAAACAGCTTATCGTCGCAGCCCCAGCATTTT.

The chain links TRBV6-5 to TRBJ1-6, with 8 bases matching TRBD1. CDR3 length: 13 amino acids. Germline V CDR1 and CDR2: MNHEY, SVGAGI. J was trimmed by 9 bases and V by 5 bases; bases with no gene match: 3. This chain's CDR3 is CASSGQGSSPLHF. The CDR3 region has the DNA TGTGCCAGCAGTGGACAGGGAAGTTCACCCCTCCACTTT.

This chain joins TRBV7-6 and TRBJ2-1; TRBD2 aligns across 14 bases. Germline V gene sequence: CDR1 SGHVS, CDR2 FNYEAQ. V lost 4 bases, J lost 5 bases, and 4 bases stayed unmatched. This CDR3 comprises 16 residues. The CDR3 loop reads CASSSRGLAGDNEQFF. DNA for the CDR3: TGTGCCAGCAGCTCGAGGGGACTAGCGGGGGACAATGAGCAGTTCTTC. The full variable domain, in which reference TRBV7-6 and TRBJ2-1 provide the parts outside the CDR3, is GAGVSQSPRYKVTKRGQDVALRCDPISGHVSLYWYRQALGQGPEFLTYFNYEAQQDKSGLPNDRFSAERPEGSISTLTIQRTEQRDSAMYRCASSSRGLAGDNEQFFGPGTRLTVL.

This sequence joins TRBV5-4 and TRBJ2-3; unclear D gene. V dropped 1 base and J dropped 4 bases, with 7 bases sitting between them. Germline assignment: CDR1 SGHNT and CDR2 YYREEE (reference sequence). The CDR3 totals 13 residues. The CDR3 sequence is CASSLKVADTQYF. CDR3 DNA sequence: TGTGCCAGCAGCTTGAAAGTGGCAGATACGCAGTATTTT. Based on the CDR3 plus reference TRBV5-4 and TRBJ2-3, the full variable domain is ETGVTQSPTHLIKTRGQQVTLRCSSQSGHNTVSWYQQALGQGPQFIFQYYREEENGRGNFPPRFSGLQFPNYSSELNVNALELDDSALYLCASSLKVADTQYFGPGTRLTVL.

For this clone: This sample includes further DNA sequences coding for the same CDR3. V usage is TRBV18 and J usage is TRBJ2-7; 8 positions match TRBD1. The CDR3 covers 14 residues. The V and J ends lost 6 bases and 2 bases, in that order; junction bases with no gene match: 6. Germline CDR1 KGHSH, CDR2 LQKENI. DNA of the CDR3: TGTGCCAGCTCCCCGACAGGGGAGGCCTACGAGCAGTACTTC. Encoded protein: CASSPTGEAYEQYF.

This sequence joins TRBV5-1 and TRBJ2-7; 10 bases fit TRBD1. There are 16 residues in the CDR3. The germline CDR1 and CDR2 sequences are SGHRS and YFSETQ. V gave up 0 bases and J gave up 3 bases; unmatched junction bases: 6. For the CDR3, the DNA is TGCGCCAGCAGCTTGGGAGGGACAGGGGCTTTCTACGAGCAGTACTTC. This encodes CASSLGGTGAFYEQYF. The full variable domain, completed using reference TRBV5-1 and TRBJ2-7, is KAGVTQTPRYLIKTRGQQVTLSCSPISGHRSVSWYQQTPGQGLQFLFEYFSETQRNKGNFPGRFSGRQFSNSRSEMNVSTLELGDSALYLCASSLGGTGAFYEQYFGPGTRLTVT.

The genes are TRBV20-1 and TRBJ1-1, with TRBD1 as a possible D gene (5 bases). Trimming took off 2 bases at V and 7 bases at J, with 8 bases between the two ends. The CDR3 extends over 11 amino acids. Germline V gives CDR1 DFQATT, CDR2 SNEGSKA (reference sequence). CDR3 protein: CSARPGHEAFF. CDR3 DNA sequence: TGCAGTGCTAGACCGGGGCATGAAGCTTTCTTT.

The chain joins TRBV11-2 to TRBJ1-1; TRBD1 agrees at 9 bases. CDR3 size: 16 residues. V shed 5 bases, J shed 4 bases, and the junction held 11 bases outside the gene matches. CDR1 is SGHAT and CDR2 is FQNNGV in the germline V gene. Here the CDR3 DNA reads TGTGCCAGCAGCCCCGGGACAGGGAGCCAGAGCACTGAAGCTTTCTTT. It is translated as CASSPGTGSQSTEAFF.

Comment on this clone: The sample holds other DNA sequences that translate to the same CDR3. The chain carries TRBV7-2 and TRBJ1-1; D is uncertain. The CDR3 is 13 residues long. Trimming shortened V by 0 bases and J by 1 base, and 3 bases separated the two germline ends. The germline gives CDR1 SGHTA, CDR2 FQGNSA. CDR3 amino acids: CASSLAQNTEAFF. For the CDR3, the DNA is TGTGCCAGCAGCTTAGCGCAGAACACTGAAGCTTTCTTT.

Concerning this clone: This specimen includes other DNA sequences encoding the same CDR3. The J gene is TRBJ1-5, the V gene TRBV6-6, with no clear D. The CDR3 consists of 14 residues. Germline V gives CDR1 MNHNY, CDR2 SVGAGI (reference sequence). Trimming cost V 4 bases and J 0 bases, with 7 bases left between them. The CDR3 spells CASSWTDSNQPQHF. The CDR3 DNA follows: TGTGCCAGCAGTTGGACTGATAGCAATCAGCCCCAGCATTTT.

This clone appeared a single time. The chain uses TRBV4-1 and TRBJ1-2; 9 positions match TRBD1. V was pared by 0 bases and J by 4 bases, with 3 bases of the junction left unmatched. CDR3 length: 15 residues. Germline-derived CDR1 and CDR2 are MGHRA and YSYEKL. The CDR3 DNA is TGCGCCAGCAGCCAAGAACAGGGGGCACTCTATGGCTACACCTTC. It is translated as CASSQEQGALYGYTF.

Points on this clone: Other DNA sequences in the same sample also yield this CDR3. The chain uses TRBV10-3 and TRBJ2-7; possible D gene TRBD2, 6 bases. Germline values: CDR1 ENHRY, CDR2 SYGVKD. V lost 4 bases and J lost 4, with 14 bases in between. This CDR3 has 14 residues. CDR3 in DNA: TGTGCCATCAGTGGTTTAGCGGACACATACGAGCAGTACTTC. It codes for CAISGLADTYEQYF.

This clone was observed a single time. The chain is built from TRBV5-1 and TRBJ2-7, with TRBD1 as a possible D gene (6 bases). The CDR3 runs 13 residues. V was pared by 6 bases and J by 2 bases, with 12 bases between. Germline assignment: CDR1 SGHRS and CDR2 YFSETQ. CDR3 protein: CASTRGGPYEQYF. CDR3 sequence (DNA): TGCGCCAGCACCCGAGGGGGACCCTACGAGCAGTACTTC.

This rearrangement joins TRBV28 to TRBJ2-7; TRBD2 matches at 9 bases. The CDR3 has 14 amino acids. V trimming: 6 bases; J trimming: 4 bases; junction bases outside the gene matches: 7. Germline CDR1 reads MDHEN; CDR2 reads SYDVKM. The CDR3 DNA follows: TGTGCCAGCAGGTCCTCGACTAGCGGTTACGAGCAGTACTTC. Translation: CASRSSTSGYEQYF.

Of note for this clone: This sample includes further DNA sequences coding for the same CDR3. The rearrangement uses TRBV5-1 and TRBJ1-2; D gene uncertain. The CDR3 is 15 residues long. CDR1 is SGHRS and CDR2 is YFSETQ in the germline V gene. V was clipped by 0 bases and J by 0 bases, with 9 bases between them. CDR3 bases: TGCGCCAGCAGCTTGGTACCGGGCCCTAACTATGGCTACACCTTC. Its translation is CASSLVPGPNYGYTF.

This chain's CDR3 is CASSLRTGPRDEQFF. The CDR3 DNA reads as TGTGCCAGCAGCCTGAGGACAGGCCCGAGGGATGAGCAGTTCTTC. V is TRBV7-2 and J is TRBJ2-1; 7 bases are shared with TRBD1. The length of the CDR3 is 15 residues. From germline, CDR1 is SGHTA and CDR2 FQGNSA. V was pared by 5 bases and J by 8 bases, with 12 bases of the junction left unmatched.